The clone carrying this TCR beta chain was counted a few times. What it binds is not known. This CDR3 has 14 amino acids. With 3 bases clipped from V and 11 bases from J, the junction kept 11 bases outside the gene matches. Germline V gives CDR1 DFQATT, CDR2 SNEGSKA (reference sequence). TCRdb re-called the 5' RACE reads through MiXCR, storing one row per CDR3 protein. The sample gives 450,000 to 550,000 distinct CDR3 sequences, about 19% of which show up once; about 13% is in the top ten. The source of the sample is a study of T cells after yellow fever vaccination. The study, taken as a whole, reports: Weaker in magnitude, the secondary response showed a faster peak on day 5 versus 15.

The receptor was derived from a man aged 30-40 years who received the YFV17D yellow fever vaccine. The sample consisted of PBMCs, taken 15 days after the yellow fever booster vaccination. J is TRBJ1-5 and V is TRBV20-1, with 9 bases aligning to TRBD1. This CDR3 is CSARGQGSPVTQHF. As DNA, the CDR3 is TGCAGTGCTAGGGGACAGGGAAGTCCGGTGACCCAGCATTTT.